This T cell receptor (beta chain) comes out of a study of T cells in Graves' hyperthyroidism and ophthalmopathy. Amplification of TCR beta CDR3 regions used RNA as the template. Researchers ran a first-round RT-PCR on the TCR CDR3 using the HTBI primer set. MiXCR, run by TCRdb on the multiplex PCR reads, gives a single entry per CDR3 protein. The sample contains a few hundred thousand distinct CDR3 sequences, approximately 14% of which appear only once. This CDR3 is 15 amino acids long. Trimming removed 1 base from V and 9 bases from J; junction bases left unmatched: 8. Together with thyroid ultrasound, orbital computed tomography, serum thyroxine and TRAb, clinical symptoms were used for diagnoses.

This clonotype was obtained from a woman aged 30 to 39 with Graves' hyperthyroidism. Sequenced material: blood. The rearrangement uses TRBV12-3 or TRBV12-4 and TRBJ2-1; TRBD2 matches 8 bases. As DNA, the CDR3 is TGTGCCAGCAGTTTAGTTCGCGGGAGGTCGGCTGAGCAGTTCTTC. Protein product: CASSLVRGRSAEQFF.